This T cell receptor (beta chain) came from a study of CXCR3-negative and CXCR3-positive naive CD8 T cells. Notes on this clonotype: Its antigen is unidentified.

A CD45RO-CCR7+CD27+CD95- phenotype identified naive CD8+ T cells. UMI-labeled TRB cDNA libraries were prepared by 5' RACE. TCRdb re-called the 5' RACE reads and catalogs CDR3 proteins one per entry, DNA excluded. The sample has 150,000 or so distinct CDR3 sequences. Study results and limitations: The TRBV-TRBJ usage of naive CXCR3-negative and CXCR3-positive cells was similar, but that of memory cells differed. Cryopreservation partially decreased CXCR3 expression, and most assays used fresh PBMCs. Naive cells that were CXCR3-positive had more hydrophobic TRB CDR3s (compared with CXCR3-negative naive cells).

The CDR3 is made up of 16 amino acids. The germline gives CDR1 MGHRA, CDR2 YSYEKL. The chain combines TRBV4-1 with TRBJ2-1; TCRdb indicates TRBD1, and absent DNA this call remains unverified. The sequenced sample consisted of naive CXCR3- CD8+ T cells from blood. Subset indicated: CD45RO-CCR7+CD27+CD95- naive CD8+ T cells lacking CXCR3 (TNR3-). This clonotype originated in a human donor in good health. Some clones in this sample may be carry-over from other donors' samples. CDR3 sequence: CASSQWPGVSYNEQFF.